The TCR beta chain under discussion was sequenced for a study of STAT5B mutations in CD4+ large granular lymphocyte leukemia. Study overall: Healthy donors showed HLA-associated enrichment of the CDR3 'QG' motif.

Notes on this clone: The antigen remains undetermined.

Whole-study findings and limits: Compared with healthy controls (2/35), patient top clones favored TRBV06 (8/27).

Healthy controls were blood donor buffy coats. CDR1 is LGHNT and CDR2 is FRNRAP in the germline V gene. This CDR3 is built from 15 residues. Trimming removed 1 base at V and 5 bases at J, with 14 bases between. The repertoire was sequenced with immunoSEQ multiplex PCR; TCRdb's copy has only in-frame clones and lacks some. The repertoire holds more than 30,000 clones, with less than 90% as singletons. The sequenced material came from CD4+ T cells from blood buffy coats. This chain uses TRBV12-5 with TRBJ1-1, with D maybe TRBD1 (6 bases). The TCR sequence derives from a human donor in good health. CDR3 nucleotides: TGTGCTAGTGGTTTGGGACTGGGACATTTGACTGAAGCTTTCTTT. Protein: CASGLGLGHLTEAFF.